This T cell receptor (beta chain) is drawn from a study of blood T cell repertoires in COVID-19. Turning to the study itself: Samples taken during acute and convalescent COVID-19 were collected in the United States, Italy and Spain. PBMCs, B-cell-depleted T cells, or T cells were the source of the cDNA or gDNA that made up the material.

The CDR3 is made up of 15 amino acids. Germline trimming cut 0 bases from V and 1 base from J; bases unmatched to any gene: 3. Germline-derived CDR1 and CDR2 are MNHEY and SVGAGI. In the source study's methods: By means of reference gene primer amplification, nucleated cell counts were estimated. Data came from immunoSEQ multiplex PCR; TCRdb stores just in-frame clones and leaves some out. The V and J calls and the clone size are those of that table, but D and trimming were determined from the DNA. The data contain about 200,000 clones, approximately 88% of them seen just once; the ten biggest clones take up around 7%.

The sequence was collected from a man aged 35-49 years with acute or convalescent COVID-19. Sequencing used peripheral blood. V and J are TRBV6-5 and TRBJ2-7; 7 bases agree with TRBD2. DNA of the CDR3: TGTGCCAGCAGTTACTCGCTAGCGGAGTCCTACGAGCAGTACTTC. Residues: CASSYSLAESYEQYF.